These T cell receptor beta chains were read from a single sample in a study of blood T cell dynamics during melanoma immunotherapy. Libraries were prepared by immunoSEQ multiplex PCR; TCRdb keeps only in-frame clonotypes and omits some of them. Among 10,000 to 15,000 clones listed, roughly 88% were seen once. The specimen comprised blood, sampled from a patient treated with checkpoint blockade. These receptors came from a human donor with melanoma. Each CDR3 is given with its conserved first and last residue. Fields, in order: D gene, V gene, clone size, J gene, CDR3 protein, CDR3 DNA. A D gene is named only where the DNA matches it firmly. Clone size appears in some rows only: once, few, many, or a class for an expanded clone.

D gene: .
V gene: TRBV5-1
clone size: .
J gene: TRBJ2-5
CDR3 protein: CASRQNREETQYF
CDR3 DNA: TGCGCCAGCAGGCAAAACAGGGAAGAGACCCAGTACTTC

D gene: TRBD2
V gene: TRBV5-1
clone size: .
J gene: TRBJ2-7
CDR3 protein: CASSQSTGGTYEQYF
CDR3 DNA: TGCGCCAGCAGTCAATCTACGGGGGGAACCTACGAGCAGTACTTC

D gene: TRBD1
V gene: TRBV7-7
clone size: .
J gene: TRBJ1-1
CDR3 protein: CASSLAGLDRGYTEAFF
CDR3 DNA: TGTGCCAGCAGCCTGGCGGGGTTGGACAGGGGTTACACTGAAGCTTTCTTT

D gene: TRBD1
V gene: TRBV6-6
clone size: .
J gene: TRBJ1-5
CDR3 protein: CASTVTGGGNQPQHF
CDR3 DNA: TGTGCCAGCACCGTGACAGGGGGCGGCAATCAGCCCCAGCATTTT

D gene: .
V gene: TRBV5-1
clone size: .
J gene: TRBJ2-5
CDR3 protein: CASSLGQHQETQYF
CDR3 DNA: TGCGCCAGCAGCTTGGGACAGCACCAAGAGACCCAGTACTTC

D gene: TRBD1
V gene: TRBV7-3
clone size: .
J gene: TRBJ1-1
CDR3 protein: CASSSQGSTEAFF
CDR3 DNA: TGTGCCAGCAGCTCACAGGGGTCCACTGAAGCTTTCTTT

D gene: TRBD1
V gene: TRBV19
clone size: once
J gene: TRBJ1-2
CDR3 protein: CASSLVGDRTNYGYTF
CDR3 DNA: TGTGCCAGTAGCCTGGTGGGGGACAGAACTAACTATGGCTACACCTTC

D gene: TRBD1
V gene: TRBV16
clone size: .
J gene: TRBJ1-5
CDR3 protein: CASSQAGGTQPQHF
CDR3 DNA: TGTGCCAGCAGCCAAGCAGGGGGCACTCAGCCCCAGCATTTT

D gene: .
V gene: TRBV6-1
clone size: once
J gene: TRBJ2-3
CDR3 protein: CASSARLESDTQYF
CDR3 DNA: TGTGCCAGCAGTGCTCGACTAGAGTCAGATACGCAGTATTTT

D gene: .
V gene: TRBV6-5
clone size: .
J gene: TRBJ1-4
CDR3 protein: CASSRGLLNEKLFF
CDR3 DNA: TGTGCCAGCAGTCGGGGACTCCTGAATGAAAAACTGTTTTTT

D gene: TRBD2
V gene: TRBV7-9
clone size: .
J gene: TRBJ2-3
CDR3 protein: CASSLLAGVSTDTQYF
CDR3 DNA: TGTGCCAGCAGCTTATTAGCGGGAGTCTCGACAGATACGCAGTATTTT

D gene: TRBD1
V gene: TRBV19
clone size: .
J gene: TRBJ1-1
CDR3 protein: CASSYLLGQGVMNTEAFF
CDR3 DNA: TGTGCCAGTAGCTATCTTCTGGGACAGGGGGTTATGAACACTGAAGCTTTCTTT

D gene: .
V gene: TRBV2
clone size: once
J gene: TRBJ1-1
CDR3 protein: CASSVRPWGDTEAFF
CDR3 DNA: TGTGCCAGCAGTGTTCGCCCGTGGGGGGACACTGAAGCTTTCTTT

D gene: .
V gene: TRBV6-4
clone size: .
J gene: TRBJ2-2
CDR3 protein: CASGAGSNTGELFF
CDR3 DNA: TGTGCCAGCGGGGCAGGGTCGAACACCGGGGAGCTGTTTTTT

D gene: TRBD2
V gene: TRBV9
clone size: .
J gene: TRBJ2-5
CDR3 protein: CASSASLGLDGETQYF
CDR3 DNA: TGTGCCAGCAGCGCTTCACTGGGACTAGACGGCGAGACCCAGTACTTC

D gene: .
V gene: TRBV4-1
clone size: .
J gene: TRBJ1-6
CDR3 protein: CASSQVLRALNSPLHF
CDR3 DNA: TGCGCCAGCAGCCAAGTATTGAGAGCCCTCAATTCACCCCTCCACTTT

D gene: .
V gene: TRBV18
clone size: .
J gene: TRBJ1-1
CDR3 protein: CASSPGGRGNTEAFF
CDR3 DNA: TGTGCCAGCTCACCGGGAGGCAGGGGGAACACTGAAGCTTTCTTT

D gene: .
V gene: TRBV15
clone size: .
J gene: TRBJ1-3
CDR3 protein: CATSRARAGRNNSGNTIYF
CDR3 DNA: TGTGCCACCAGCAGAGCTAGGGCGGGCCGCAACAACTCTGGAAACACCATATATTTT

D gene: TRBD1
V gene: TRBV13
clone size: .
J gene: TRBJ1-2
CDR3 protein: CASSLGYLWPGKTGGYGYTF
CDR3 DNA: TGTGCCAGCAGCTTGGGTTATTTGTGGCCAGGGAAAACAGGGGGCTATGGCTACACCTTC

D gene: .
V gene: TRBV7-6
clone size: .
J gene: TRBJ2-1
CDR3 protein: CASSLAVYNEQFF
CDR3 DNA: TGTGCCAGCAGCTTAGCGGTTTATAATGAGCAGTTCTTC

D gene: .
V gene: TRBV18
clone size: .
J gene: TRBJ2-1
CDR3 protein: CASSPSWSRYSYNEQFF
CDR3 DNA: TGTGCCAGCTCACCCTCCTGGAGCAGGTACTCCTACAATGAGCAGTTCTTC

D gene: .
V gene: TRBV28
clone size: .
J gene: TRBJ1-1
CDR3 protein: CASSLSYTEAFF
CDR3 DNA: TGTGCCAGCAGTTTGTCATACACTGAAGCTTTCTTT

D gene: TRBD2
V gene: TRBV11-2
clone size: .
J gene: TRBJ2-1
CDR3 protein: CASSSLRGSGGPNEQFF
CDR3 DNA: TGTGCCAGCAGCTCACTTCGAGGTAGCGGGGGGCCCAATGAGCAGTTCTTC

D gene: TRBD2
V gene: TRBV11-2
clone size: .
J gene: TRBJ2-4
CDR3 protein: CASSRGGRENIQYF
CDR3 DNA: TGTGCCAGCAGTCGGGGGGGGCGTGAAAACATTCAGTACTTC

D gene: TRBD1
V gene: TRBV5-1
clone size: .
J gene: TRBJ1-1
CDR3 protein: CASSLPTGTEAFF
CDR3 DNA: TGCGCCAGCAGCCTACCGACAGGGACTGAAGCTTTCTTT

D gene: .
V gene: TRBV19
clone size: .
J gene: TRBJ2-2
CDR3 protein: CASREMLNTGELFF
CDR3 DNA: TGTGCCAGTAGGGAGATGTTGAACACCGGGGAGCTGTTTTTT

D gene: TRBD2
V gene: TRBV15
clone size: few
J gene: TRBJ2-3
CDR3 protein: CATSRTSGGADTQYF
CDR3 DNA: TGTGCCACCAGCAGAACTAGCGGGGGAGCAGATACGCAGTATTTT

D gene: TRBD1
V gene: TRBV7-3
clone size: few
J gene: TRBJ1-6
CDR3 protein: CASSLTGTEGYSPLHF
CDR3 DNA: TGTGCCAGCAGCTTAACCGGGACAGAGGGCTACTCACCCCTCCACTTT

D gene: TRBD1
V gene: TRBV6-1
clone size: .
J gene: TRBJ2-5
CDR3 protein: CASSALGGKETQYF
CDR3 DNA: TGTGCCAGCAGTGCGTTAGGGGGCAAAGAGACCCAGTACTTC

D gene: .
V gene: TRBV14
clone size: once
J gene: TRBJ2-4
CDR3 protein: CASSPGINIQYF
CDR3 DNA: TGTGCCAGCAGCCCCGGAATAAACATTCAGTACTTC

D gene: .
V gene: TRBV4-1
clone size: .
J gene: TRBJ1-1
CDR3 protein: CASSQVWLNTEAFF
CDR3 DNA: TGCGCCAGCAGCCAAGTCTGGCTCAACACTGAAGCTTTCTTT

D gene: TRBD1
V gene: TRBV13
clone size: .
J gene: TRBJ2-7
CDR3 protein: CASTKTGQNYEQYF
CDR3 DNA: TGTGCCAGCACCAAGACGGGACAGAACTACGAGCAGTACTTC

D gene: .
V gene: TRBV9
clone size: .
J gene: TRBJ2-2
CDR3 protein: CASSDTGHSTGELFF
CDR3 DNA: TGTGCCAGCAGCGATACGGGACACTCCACCGGGGAGCTGTTTTTT

D gene: .
V gene: TRBV11-2
clone size: .
J gene: TRBJ1-4
CDR3 protein: CAGSLIRAGRKLFF
CDR3 DNA: TGTGCCGGCAGCTTGATCAGGGCCGGGCGCAAACTGTTTTTT

D gene: .
V gene: TRBV6-6
clone size: .
J gene: TRBJ1-2
CDR3 protein: CASSSDTDGYTF
CDR3 DNA: TGTGCCAGCAGTTCGGACACTGATGGCTACACCTTC

D gene: .
V gene: TRBV13
clone size: .
J gene: TRBJ1-1
CDR3 protein: CASSFGGSAEAFF
CDR3 DNA: TGTGCCAGCAGCTTCGGGGGGAGTGCTGAAGCTTTCTTT

D gene: .
V gene: TRBV11-2
clone size: .
J gene: TRBJ1-4
CDR3 protein: CASSLGGFNEKLFF
CDR3 DNA: TGTGCCAGCAGCTTAGGGGGGTTTAATGAAAAACTGTTTTTT

D gene: .
V gene: TRBV6-5
clone size: once
J gene: TRBJ1-2
CDR3 protein: CASSPTGKYGYTF
CDR3 DNA: TGTGCCAGCAGTCCCACAGGGAAATATGGCTACACCTTC

D gene: .
V gene: TRBV5-1
clone size: .
J gene: TRBJ2-7
CDR3 protein: CASSTGLVGHEQYF
CDR3 DNA: TGCGCCAGCAGCACCGGACTGGTTGGGCACGAGCAGTACTTC

D gene: .
V gene: TRBV6-5
clone size: .
J gene: TRBJ2-1
CDR3 protein: CASSYSGGNNEQFF
CDR3 DNA: TGTGCCAGCAGTTACTCTGGGGGTAACAATGAGCAGTTCTTC

D gene: .
V gene: TRBV6-6
clone size: .
J gene: TRBJ2-3
CDR3 protein: CASSREWAQYF
CDR3 DNA: TGTGCCAGCAGCCGGGAATGGGCGCAGTATTTT

D gene: TRBD2
V gene: TRBV28
clone size: .
J gene: TRBJ2-5
CDR3 protein: CASSPPGRQETQYF
CDR3 DNA: TGTGCCAGCAGTCCTCCCGGGAGGCAAGAGACCCAGTACTTC